This entry is about one T cell receptor beta chain. As processed by the authors: Estimation of nucleated cell counts relied on the amplification of reference gene primers. Data came from immunoSEQ multiplex PCR; TCRdb stores just in-frame clones and leaves some out. That table gives V, J and clone size, and the DNA gave D and trimming. The sample yields 300,000 to 400,000 clones, about 91% seen once. Recruited during active infection, patients (from Seattle) were subsequently followed longitudinally. Trimming took 0 bases from V and 0 from J; bases not matched to a gene: 1. Per germline, CDR1 SGHNT and CDR2 YYREEE (reference sequence). The CDR3 consists of 16 residues. This entry comes from a study of blood T cell repertoires in COVID-19. Across the whole study: COVID-19 samples from acute and convalescent phases originated in the United States, Italy and Spain. In each case, the material was cDNA or gDNA derived from T cells, B-cell-depleted T cells, or PBMCs.

This clonotype was obtained from a man aged 25-45 years with COVID-19, enrolled during active disease. J is TRBJ1-5 and V is TRBV5-4, with 9 nucleotides matching TRBD1. Sample: peripheral blood. The CDR3 loop reads CASSLGTGDSNQPQHF. CDR3 sequence (DNA): TGTGCCAGCAGCTTGGGGACAGGGGATAGCAATCAGCCCCAGCATTTT.